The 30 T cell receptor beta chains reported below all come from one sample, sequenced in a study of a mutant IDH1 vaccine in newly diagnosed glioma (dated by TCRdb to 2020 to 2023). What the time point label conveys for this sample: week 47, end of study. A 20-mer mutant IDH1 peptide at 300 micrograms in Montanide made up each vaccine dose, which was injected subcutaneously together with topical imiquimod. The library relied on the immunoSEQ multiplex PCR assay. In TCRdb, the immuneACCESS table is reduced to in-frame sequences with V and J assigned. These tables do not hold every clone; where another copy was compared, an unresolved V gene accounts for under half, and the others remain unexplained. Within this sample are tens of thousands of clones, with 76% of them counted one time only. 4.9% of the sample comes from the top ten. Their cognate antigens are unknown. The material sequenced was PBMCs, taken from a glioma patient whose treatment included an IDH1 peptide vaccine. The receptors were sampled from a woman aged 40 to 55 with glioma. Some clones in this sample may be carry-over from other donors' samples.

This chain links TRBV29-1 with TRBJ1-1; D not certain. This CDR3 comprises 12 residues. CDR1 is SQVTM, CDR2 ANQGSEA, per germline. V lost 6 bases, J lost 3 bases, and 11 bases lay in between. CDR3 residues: CSVVTEYTEAFF. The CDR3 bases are TGCAGCGTCGTCACAGAGTACACTGAAGCTTTCTTT.

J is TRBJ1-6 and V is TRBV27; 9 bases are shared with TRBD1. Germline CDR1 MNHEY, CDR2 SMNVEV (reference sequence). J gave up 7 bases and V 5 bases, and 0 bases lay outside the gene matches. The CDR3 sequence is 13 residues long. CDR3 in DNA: TGTGCCAGCAGTGGGACAGGGAATTCACCCCTCCACTTT. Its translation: CASSGTGNSPLHF.

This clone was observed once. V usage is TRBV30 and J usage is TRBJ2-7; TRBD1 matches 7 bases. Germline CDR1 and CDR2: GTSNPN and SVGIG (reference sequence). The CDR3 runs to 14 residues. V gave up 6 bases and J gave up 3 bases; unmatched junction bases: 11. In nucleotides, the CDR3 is TGTGCCTGCAGCCGGGACAGCAATTACTACGAGCAGTACTTC. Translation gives CACSRDSNYYEQYF.

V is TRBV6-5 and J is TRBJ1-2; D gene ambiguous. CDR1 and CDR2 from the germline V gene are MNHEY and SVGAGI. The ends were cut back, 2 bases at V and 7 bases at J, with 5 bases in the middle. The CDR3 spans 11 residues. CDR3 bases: TGTGCCAGCAGTTACGGGTTTGGCTACACCTTC. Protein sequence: CASSYGFGYTF.

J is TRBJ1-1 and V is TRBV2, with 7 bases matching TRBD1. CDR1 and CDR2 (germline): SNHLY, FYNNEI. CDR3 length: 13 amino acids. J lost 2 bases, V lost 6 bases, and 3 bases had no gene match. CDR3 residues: CASSGDSNTEAFF. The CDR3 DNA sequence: TGTGCCAGCAGCGGGGACAGCAACACTGAAGCTTTCTTT.

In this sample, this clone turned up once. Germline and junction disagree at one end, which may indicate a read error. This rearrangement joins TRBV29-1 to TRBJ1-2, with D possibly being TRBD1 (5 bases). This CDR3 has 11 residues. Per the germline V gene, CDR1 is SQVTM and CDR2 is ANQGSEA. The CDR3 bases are TGCAGCGTTGATGGGTACCGGGACCTCCTCTTC. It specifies CSVDGYRDLLF.

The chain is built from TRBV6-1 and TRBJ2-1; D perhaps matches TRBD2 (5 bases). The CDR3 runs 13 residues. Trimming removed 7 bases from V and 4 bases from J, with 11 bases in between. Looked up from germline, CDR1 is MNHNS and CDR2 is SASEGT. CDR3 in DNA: TGTGCCAGCATGGCGGGTTTTTACAATGAGCAGTTCTTC. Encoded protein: CASMAGFYNEQFF.

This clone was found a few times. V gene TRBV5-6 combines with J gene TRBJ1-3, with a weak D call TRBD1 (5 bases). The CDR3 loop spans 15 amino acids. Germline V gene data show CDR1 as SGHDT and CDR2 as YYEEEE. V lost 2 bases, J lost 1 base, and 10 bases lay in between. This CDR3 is CASSFRDTSGNTIYF. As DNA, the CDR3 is TGTGCCAGCAGCTTCAGGGATACTTCTGGAAACACCATATATTTT.

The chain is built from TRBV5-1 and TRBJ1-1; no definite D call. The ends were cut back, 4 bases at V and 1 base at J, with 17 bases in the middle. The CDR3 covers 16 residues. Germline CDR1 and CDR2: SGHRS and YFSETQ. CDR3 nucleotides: TGCGCCAGCAGCCTCTCAGTTCTAGGGAGGAACACTGAAGCTTTCTTT. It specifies CASSLSVLGRNTEAFF.

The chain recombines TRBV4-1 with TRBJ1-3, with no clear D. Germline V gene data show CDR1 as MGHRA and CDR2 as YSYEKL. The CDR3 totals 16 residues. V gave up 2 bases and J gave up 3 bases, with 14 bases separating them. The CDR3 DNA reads TGCGCCAGCAGCCAACCCGGAGTGGGTAGTGGAAACACCATATATTTT. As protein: CASSQPGVGSGNTIYF.

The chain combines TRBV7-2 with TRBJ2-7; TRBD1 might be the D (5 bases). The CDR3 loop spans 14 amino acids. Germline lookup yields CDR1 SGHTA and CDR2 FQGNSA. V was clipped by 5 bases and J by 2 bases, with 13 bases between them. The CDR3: CASSPGLGAYEQYF. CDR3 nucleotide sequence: TGTGCCAGCAGCCCCGGCCTAGGGGCCTACGAGCAGTACTTC.

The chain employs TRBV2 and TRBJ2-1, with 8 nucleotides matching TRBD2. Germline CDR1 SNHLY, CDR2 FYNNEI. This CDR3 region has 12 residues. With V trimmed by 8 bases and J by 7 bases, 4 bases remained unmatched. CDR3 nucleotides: TGTGCCAGCCGGGGGGGCCGAAATGAGCAGTTCTTC. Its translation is CASRGGRNEQFF.

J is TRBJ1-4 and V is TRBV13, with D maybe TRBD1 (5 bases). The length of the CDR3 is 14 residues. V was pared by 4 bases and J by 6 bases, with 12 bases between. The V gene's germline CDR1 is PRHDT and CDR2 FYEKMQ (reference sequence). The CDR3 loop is CASSSSGGYEKLFF. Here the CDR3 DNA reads TGTGCCAGCAGCTCCTCGGGGGGGTATGAAAAACTGTTTTTT.

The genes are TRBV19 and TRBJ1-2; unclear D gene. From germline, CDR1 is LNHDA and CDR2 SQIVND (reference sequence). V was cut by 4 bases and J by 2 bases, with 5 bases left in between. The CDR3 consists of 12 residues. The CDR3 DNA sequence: TGTGCCAGTAGTAACTACAACTATGGCTACACCTTC. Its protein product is CASSNYNYGYTF.

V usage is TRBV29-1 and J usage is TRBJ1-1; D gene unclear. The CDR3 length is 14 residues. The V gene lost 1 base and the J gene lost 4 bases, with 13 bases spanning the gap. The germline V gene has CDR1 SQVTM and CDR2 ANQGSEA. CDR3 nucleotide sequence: TGCAGCGTTGAAGGGAAACTCGGGGTCACTGAAGCTTTCTTT. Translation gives CSVEGKLGVTEAFF.

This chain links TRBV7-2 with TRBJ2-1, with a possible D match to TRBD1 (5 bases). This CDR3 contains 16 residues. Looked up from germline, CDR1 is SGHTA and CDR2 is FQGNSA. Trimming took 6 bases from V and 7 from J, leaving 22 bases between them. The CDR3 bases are TGTGCCAGCAGTTTTTCGCTGGGGCGCAATAGAAATGAGCAGTTCTTC. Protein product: CASSFSLGRNRNEQFF. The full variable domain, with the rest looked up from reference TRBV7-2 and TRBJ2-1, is GAGVSQSPSNKVTEKGKDVELRCDPISGHTALYWYRQSLGQGLEFLIYFQGNSAPDKSGLPSDRFSAERTGGSVSTLTIQRTQQEDSAVYLCASSFSLGRNRNEQFFGPGTRLTVL.

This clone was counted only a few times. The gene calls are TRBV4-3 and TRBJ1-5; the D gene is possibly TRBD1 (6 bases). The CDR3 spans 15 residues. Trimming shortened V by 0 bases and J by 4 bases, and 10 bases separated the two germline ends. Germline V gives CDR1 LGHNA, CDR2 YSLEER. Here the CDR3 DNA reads TGCGCCAGCAGCCAAGAATGGGACAAGAATCAGCCCCAGCATTTT. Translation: CASSQEWDKNQPQHF.

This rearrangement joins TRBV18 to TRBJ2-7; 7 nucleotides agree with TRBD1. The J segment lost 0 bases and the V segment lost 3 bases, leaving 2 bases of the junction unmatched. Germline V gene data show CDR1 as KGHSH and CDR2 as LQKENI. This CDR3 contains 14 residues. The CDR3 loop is CASSPGTDSYEQYF. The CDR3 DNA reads TGTGCCAGCTCACCGGGGACAGACTCCTACGAGCAGTACTTC.

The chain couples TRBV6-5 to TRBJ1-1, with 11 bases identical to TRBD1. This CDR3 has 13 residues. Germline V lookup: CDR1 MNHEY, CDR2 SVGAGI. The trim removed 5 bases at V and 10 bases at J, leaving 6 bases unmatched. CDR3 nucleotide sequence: TGTGCCAGCAGTCCTCGGGACAGGGGGTTAGCTTTCTTT. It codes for CASSPRDRGLAFF.

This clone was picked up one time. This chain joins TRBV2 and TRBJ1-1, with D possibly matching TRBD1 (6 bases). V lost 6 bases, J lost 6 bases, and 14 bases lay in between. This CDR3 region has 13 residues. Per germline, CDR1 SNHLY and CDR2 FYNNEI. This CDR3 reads CASSDRPNAEAFF. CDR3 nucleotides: TGTGCCAGCAGCGACAGGCCTAACGCTGAAGCTTTCTTT.

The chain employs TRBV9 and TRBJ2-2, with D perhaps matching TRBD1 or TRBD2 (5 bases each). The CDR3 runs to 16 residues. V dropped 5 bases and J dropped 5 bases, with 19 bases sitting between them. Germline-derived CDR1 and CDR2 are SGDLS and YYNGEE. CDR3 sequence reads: CASSALMGTRTGELFF. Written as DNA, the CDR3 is TGTGCCAGCAGTGCTTTGATGGGGACGAGAACCGGGGAGCTGTTTTTT.

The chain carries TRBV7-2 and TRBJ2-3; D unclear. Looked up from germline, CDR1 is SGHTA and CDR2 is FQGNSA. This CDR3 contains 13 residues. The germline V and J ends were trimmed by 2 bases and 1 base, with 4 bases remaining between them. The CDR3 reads CASSLTGTDTQYF. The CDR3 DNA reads TGTGCCAGCAGCTTAACCGGCACAGATACGCAGTATTTT.

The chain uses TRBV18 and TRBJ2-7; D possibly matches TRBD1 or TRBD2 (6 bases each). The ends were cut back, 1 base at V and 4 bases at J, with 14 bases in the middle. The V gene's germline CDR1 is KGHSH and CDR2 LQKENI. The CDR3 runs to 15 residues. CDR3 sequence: CASSPLKGGGYEQYF. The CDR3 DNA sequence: TGTGCCAGCTCACCACTTAAGGGGGGAGGATACGAGCAGTACTTC.

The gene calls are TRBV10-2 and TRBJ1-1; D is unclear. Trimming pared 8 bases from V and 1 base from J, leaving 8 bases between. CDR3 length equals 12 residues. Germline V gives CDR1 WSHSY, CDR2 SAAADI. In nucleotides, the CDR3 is TGCGCCAGCGGCCGGGCGAACACTGAAGCTTTCTTT. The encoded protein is CASGRANTEAFF.

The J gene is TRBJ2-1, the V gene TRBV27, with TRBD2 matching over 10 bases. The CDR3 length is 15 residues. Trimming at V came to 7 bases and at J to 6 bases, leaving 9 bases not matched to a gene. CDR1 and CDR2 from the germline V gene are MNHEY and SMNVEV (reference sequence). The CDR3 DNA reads TGTGCCAGCATGCCAGCGGGGGGGCCTCCCAATGAGCAGTTCTTC. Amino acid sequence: CASMPAGGPPNEQFF.

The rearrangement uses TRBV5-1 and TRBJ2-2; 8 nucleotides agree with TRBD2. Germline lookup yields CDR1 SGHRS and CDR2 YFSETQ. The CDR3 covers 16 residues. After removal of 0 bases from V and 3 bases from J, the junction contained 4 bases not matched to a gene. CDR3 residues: CASSLGLAGYTGELFF. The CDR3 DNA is TGCGCCAGCAGCTTGGGATTAGCGGGATACACCGGGGAGCTGTTTTTT.

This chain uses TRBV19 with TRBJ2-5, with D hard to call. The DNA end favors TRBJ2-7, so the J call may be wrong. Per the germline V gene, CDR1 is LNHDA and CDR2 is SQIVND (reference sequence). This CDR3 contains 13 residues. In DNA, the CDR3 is TGTGCCAGTAGTTTAAACGGAGTATACGAGCAGTACTTC. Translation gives CASSLNGVYEQYF.

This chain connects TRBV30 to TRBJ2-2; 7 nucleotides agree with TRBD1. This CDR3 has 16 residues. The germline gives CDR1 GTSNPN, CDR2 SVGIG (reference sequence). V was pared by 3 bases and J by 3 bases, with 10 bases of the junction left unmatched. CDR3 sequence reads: CAWRERGQAYTGELFF. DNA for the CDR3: TGTGCCTGGAGGGAGCGAGGACAGGCGTACACCGGGGAGCTGTTTTTT.

The CDR3 loop is CASSPLLGGGPSSYNEQFF. The CDR3, as DNA: TGTGCCAGCAGCCCTTTACTAGGCGGGGGGCCGAGCTCCTACAATGAGCAGTTCTTC. The V gene is TRBV4-2, the J gene TRBJ2-1, with TRBD2 matching 8 bases. Trimming removed 4 bases from V and 0 bases from J; junction bases left unmatched: 14. Germline V gives CDR1 LGHNA, CDR2 YNFKEQ. CDR3 size: 19 residues.

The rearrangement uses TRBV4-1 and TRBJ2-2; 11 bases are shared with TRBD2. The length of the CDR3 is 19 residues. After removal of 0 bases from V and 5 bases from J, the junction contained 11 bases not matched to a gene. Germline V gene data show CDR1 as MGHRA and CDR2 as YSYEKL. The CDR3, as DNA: TGCGCCAGCAGCCAAGATTTAACTAGCGGGGGTGAGTGGACCGGGGAGCTGTTTTTT. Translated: CASSQDLTSGGEWTGELFF.